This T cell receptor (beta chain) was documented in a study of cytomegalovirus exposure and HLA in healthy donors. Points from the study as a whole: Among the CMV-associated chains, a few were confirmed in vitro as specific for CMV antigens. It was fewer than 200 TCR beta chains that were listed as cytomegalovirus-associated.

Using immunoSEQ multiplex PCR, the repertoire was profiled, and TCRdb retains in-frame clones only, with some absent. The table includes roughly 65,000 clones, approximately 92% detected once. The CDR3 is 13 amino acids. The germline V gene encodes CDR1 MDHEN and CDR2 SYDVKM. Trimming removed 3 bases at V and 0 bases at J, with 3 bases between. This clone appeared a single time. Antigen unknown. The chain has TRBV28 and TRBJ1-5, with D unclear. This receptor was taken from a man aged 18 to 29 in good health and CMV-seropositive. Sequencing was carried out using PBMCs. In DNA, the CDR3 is TGTGCCAGCAGTTTTTATAGCAATCAGCCCCAGCATTTT. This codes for CASSFYSNQPQHF.